Listed below are T cell receptor beta chains from one sample, sequenced in a study of early T cells in non-severe SARS-CoV-2 infection. Each CDR3 protein gets one entry after TCRdb re-called the 5' RACE reads with MiXCR. The data contain fewer than 55,000 distinct CDR3 sequences, around 8.4% of them singletons. The source material was whole blood. These receptors all come from an adult who was a healthcare worker with PCR-confirmed SARS-CoV-2 infection or an uninfected control (not recorded which). Both conserved end residues are part of each CDR3. Each record gives: V gene, clone size, J gene, D gene, CDR3 DNA, CDR3 protein. D genes are given only for firm matches. Size is omitted from some rows. Given values are once, few, many or a class for expanded clones.

v_call: TRBV10-3
clone_size: few
j_call: TRBJ1-1
d_call: .
cdr3_nt: TGTGCCATCAGTGAGTCGCCCCAGGGAGTTTACACTGAAGCTTTCTTT
cdr3_aa: CAISESPQGVYTEAFF

v_call: TRBV7-9
clone_size: .
j_call: TRBJ1-2
d_call: .
cdr3_nt: TGTGCCAGCAGCTTTCCGTTCCCGGAGGGAGGCTACACCTTC
cdr3_aa: CASSFPFPEGGYTF

v_call: TRBV5-1
clone_size: many
j_call: TRBJ1-2
d_call: .
cdr3_nt: TGCGCCAGCAGCTTGGGGACTGCCTCCTATGGCTACACCTTC
cdr3_aa: CASSLGTASYGYTF

v_call: TRBV5-1
clone_size: many
j_call: TRBJ1-5
d_call: .
cdr3_nt: TGCGCCAGCAGCCTGGCCGGGACTTTTGATCAGCCCCAGCATTTT
cdr3_aa: CASSLAGTFDQPQHF

v_call: TRBV29-1
clone_size: .
j_call: TRBJ2-1
d_call: .
cdr3_nt: TGCAGCGTTGTAGCGTCCGGTGAGCAGTTCTTC
cdr3_aa: CSVVASGEQFF

v_call: TRBV6-1
clone_size: few
j_call: TRBJ2-3
d_call: TRBD2
cdr3_nt: TGTGCCAGCAGTGAAGAACTAGCGGGGTCAAATACGCAGTATTTT
cdr3_aa: CASSEELAGSNTQYF

v_call: TRBV3-1
clone_size: few
j_call: TRBJ2-1
d_call: .
cdr3_nt: TGTGCCAGCAGCCAAGGAGCGCACTCCTACAATGAGCAGTTCTTC
cdr3_aa: CASSQGAHSYNEQFF

v_call: TRBV7-2
clone_size: many
j_call: TRBJ2-1
d_call: .
cdr3_nt: TGTGCCAGCAGCTTAGCGCACAGGGCGGGTGAGCAGTTCTTC
cdr3_aa: CASSLAHRAGEQFF

v_call: TRBV4-1
clone_size: many
j_call: TRBJ2-5
d_call: .
cdr3_nt: TGCGCCAGCAGCCAAGATCGGGCGGGGTACCAAGAGACCCAGTACTTC
cdr3_aa: CASSQDRAGYQETQYF

v_call: TRBV7-9
clone_size: many
j_call: TRBJ2-2
d_call: .
cdr3_nt: TGTGCCAGCAGCTTGGACTCGGTGAACACCGGGGAGCTGTTTTTT
cdr3_aa: CASSLDSVNTGELFF

v_call: TRBV10-3
clone_size: many
j_call: TRBJ1-1
d_call: .
cdr3_nt: TGTGCCATCAGTGAGTCAATGAACACTGAAGCTTTCTTT
cdr3_aa: CAISESMNTEAFF

v_call: TRBV20-1
clone_size: many
j_call: TRBJ2-7
d_call: TRBD1
cdr3_nt: TGCAGTGCTAGTATACCCCGGACAGGGAGGTACGAGCAGTACTTC
cdr3_aa: CSASIPRTGRYEQYF

v_call: TRBV6-6
clone_size: many
j_call: TRBJ1-2
d_call: .
cdr3_nt: TGTGCCAGCAGTTACCAGAACTATGGCTACACCTTC
cdr3_aa: CASSYQNYGYTF

v_call: TRBV27
clone_size: .
j_call: TRBJ2-7
d_call: .
cdr3_nt: TGTGCCAACAGTTTTTCCGCGTTCGGCGAGCAGTACTTC
cdr3_aa: CANSFSAFGEQYF

v_call: TRBV29-1
clone_size: many
j_call: TRBJ1-2
d_call: .
cdr3_nt: TGCAGCGTTGTTCCGGGGGACTATGGCTACACCTTC
cdr3_aa: CSVVPGDYGYTF

v_call: TRBV12-3/TRBV12-4
clone_size: many
j_call: TRBJ2-1
d_call: .
cdr3_nt: TGTGCCAGCAGCTCCCTAGGCCTTGTGAATGAGCAGTTCTTC
cdr3_aa: CASSSLGLVNEQFF

v_call: TRBV20-1
clone_size: many
j_call: TRBJ2-3
d_call: TRBD1
cdr3_nt: TGCAGTGCTAGGGGGCCGCCGGGACAGGGAGATACGCAGTATTTT
cdr3_aa: CSARGPPGQGDTQYF

v_call: TRBV7-3
clone_size: many
j_call: TRBJ2-2
d_call: .
cdr3_nt: TGTGCCAGCGGGGGGACGCGGACCGGGGAGCTGTTTTTT
cdr3_aa: CASGGTRTGELFF

v_call: TRBV5-1
clone_size: many
j_call: TRBJ2-1
d_call: .
cdr3_nt: TGCGCCACGCGTAGGACATCTAGCTCCTACAATGAGCAGTTCTTC
cdr3_aa: CATRRTSSSYNEQFF

v_call: TRBV6-4
clone_size: many
j_call: TRBJ2-2
d_call: TRBD1
cdr3_nt: TGTGCCAGCAGCCCGGGACAGGGGAACACCGGGGAGCTGTTTTTT
cdr3_aa: CASSPGQGNTGELFF

v_call: TRBV29-1
clone_size: many
j_call: TRBJ2-3
d_call: .
cdr3_nt: TGCAGCGTGGACGGGTCAGATACGCAGTATTTT
cdr3_aa: CSVDGSDTQYF

v_call: TRBV15
clone_size: few
j_call: TRBJ2-7
d_call: TRBD1
cdr3_nt: TGTGCCACCAGCTCCCGGGACAGGGGGACCTACGAGCAGTACTTC
cdr3_aa: CATSSRDRGTYEQYF

v_call: TRBV20-1
clone_size: .
j_call: TRBJ2-1
d_call: TRBD2
cdr3_nt: TGCAGTGCAGCTCTAGCGGGGGCCAACAATGAGCAGTTCTTC
cdr3_aa: CSAALAGANNEQFF

v_call: TRBV7-9
clone_size: many
j_call: TRBJ1-1
d_call: .
cdr3_nt: TGTGCCAGCAGCCGGCACGGGAACACTGAAGCTTTCTTT
cdr3_aa: CASSRHGNTEAFF

v_call: TRBV19
clone_size: many
j_call: TRBJ2-5
d_call: .
cdr3_nt: TGTGCCAGTAGTTGGACAGTTTCAGGAGAGACCCAGTACTTC
cdr3_aa: CASSWTVSGETQYF

v_call: TRBV7-2
clone_size: many
j_call: TRBJ2-3
d_call: .
cdr3_nt: TGTGCCAGCAGCTTAGTCGGAGGTACTATGACAGATACGCAGTATTTT
cdr3_aa: CASSLVGGTMTDTQYF

v_call: TRBV27
clone_size: many
j_call: TRBJ1-1
d_call: .
cdr3_nt: TGTGCCAGCAGTTTGAGGGCCTCGAACACTGAAGCTTTCTTT
cdr3_aa: CASSLRASNTEAFF

v_call: TRBV2
clone_size: .
j_call: TRBJ2-2
d_call: .
cdr3_nt: TGTGCCAGCAGTGAACTGGCCACGGACACCGGGGAGCTGTTTTTT
cdr3_aa: CASSELATDTGELFF

v_call: TRBV29-1
clone_size: many
j_call: TRBJ2-7
d_call: TRBD2
cdr3_nt: TGCAGCGTTGGAACTAGCGTTTACGAGCAGTACTTC
cdr3_aa: CSVGTSVYEQYF

v_call: TRBV3-1
clone_size: many
j_call: TRBJ2-2
d_call: TRBD1
cdr3_nt: TGTGCCAGCAGCCAAAACCTTCAGGGGGTCGGGGAGCTGTTTTTT
cdr3_aa: CASSQNLQGVGELFF

v_call: TRBV6-1
clone_size: few
j_call: TRBJ2-3
d_call: .
cdr3_nt: TGTGCCAACTCGATCTCCTATCAAGATACGCAGTATTTT
cdr3_aa: CANSISYQDTQYF

v_call: TRBV6-5
clone_size: many
j_call: TRBJ2-2
d_call: TRBD1
cdr3_nt: TGTGCCAGCAGACGACAGGGCGCCGGGGAGCTGTTTTTT
cdr3_aa: CASRRQGAGELFF

v_call: TRBV30
clone_size: few
j_call: TRBJ2-7
d_call: .
cdr3_nt: TGTGCCTGGAGTAGTGTAACTTCGTACTACGAGCAGTACTTC
cdr3_aa: CAWSSVTSYYEQYF

v_call: TRBV5-6
clone_size: many
j_call: TRBJ2-3
d_call: TRBD2
cdr3_nt: TGTGCCAGCAGCTTGGGGGAGCGGGGCCGCACAGATACGCAGTATTTT
cdr3_aa: CASSLGERGRTDTQYF

v_call: TRBV20-1
clone_size: few
j_call: TRBJ2-3
d_call: TRBD2
cdr3_nt: TGCAGCCAAGAAAGCGGGGAGGCAGCAGATACGCAGTATTTT
cdr3_aa: CSQESGEAADTQYF

v_call: TRBV7-9
clone_size: many
j_call: TRBJ1-1
d_call: .
cdr3_nt: TGTGCCAGCAGCCCGAGTTGGGAAGCTTTCTTT
cdr3_aa: CASSPSWEAFF

v_call: TRBV6-2/TRBV6-3
clone_size: many
j_call: TRBJ2-3
d_call: .
cdr3_nt: TGTGCCAGCAGCCCCCTGGGAGATACGCAGTATTTT
cdr3_aa: CASSPLGDTQYF

v_call: TRBV7-3
clone_size: few
j_call: TRBJ2-7
d_call: .
cdr3_nt: TGTGCCAGCAGCTTAGGGGAAAACTACGAGCAGTACTTC
cdr3_aa: CASSLGENYEQYF

v_call: TRBV6-2/TRBV6-3
clone_size: many
j_call: TRBJ2-7
d_call: TRBD1
cdr3_nt: TGTGCCAGCAGCAAGGGACAGGGGGTTACCTACGAGCAGTACTTC
cdr3_aa: CASSKGQGVTYEQYF

v_call: TRBV2
clone_size: many
j_call: TRBJ1-5
d_call: TRBD1
cdr3_nt: TGTGCCAGCAGTGCGTCCGCAGGGGGGCAGGAGCCCCAGCATTTT
cdr3_aa: CASSASAGGQEPQHF